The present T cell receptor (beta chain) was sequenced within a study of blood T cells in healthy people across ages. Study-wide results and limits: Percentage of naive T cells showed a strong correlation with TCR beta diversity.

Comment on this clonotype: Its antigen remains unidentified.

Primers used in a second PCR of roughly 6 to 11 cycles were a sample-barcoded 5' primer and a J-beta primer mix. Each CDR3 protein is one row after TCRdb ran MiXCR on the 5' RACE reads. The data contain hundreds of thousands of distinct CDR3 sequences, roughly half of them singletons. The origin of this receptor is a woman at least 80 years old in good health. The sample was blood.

The CDR3 DNA is TGCAGCGTTGAACCGACTGTTGGGGGCACAGATACGCAGTATTTT. The encoded protein is CSVEPTVGGTDTQYF. The V and J genes are TRBV29-1 and TRBJ2-3; D is unresolved. The CDR3 totals 15 residues. Deletions cut 2 bases from V and 1 base from J, with 13 bases between. Germline lookup yields CDR1 SQVTM and CDR2 ANQGSEA.